This T cell receptor (beta chain) is from a study of cytomegalovirus exposure and HLA in healthy donors. PCR was performed using 60 Vbeta and 13 Jbeta primers. Sequenced by immunoSEQ multiplex PCR; TCRdb stores in-frame clones only, minus some. The table lists more than 90,000 clones, roughly 80% of them singletons, with around 4.9% in the top ten. In germline, CDR1 is SEHNR, CDR2 FQNEAQ (reference sequence). The length of the CDR3 is 18 residues. V was clipped by 11 bases and J by 0 bases; unmatched bases: 20. Of note for this clone: Antigen: not known.

Study conclusions and caveats: As a later analysis revealed, most CMV-associated TCR beta chains appeared HLA-restricted. The likely origin of a cluster of highly shared sequence variants was a sequencing artifact. As was reported, the HLA-A and HLA-B alleles of most subjects were accurately predicted from TCR beta sequences. Whilst most TCR sequences proved rare, a subset of public TCRs occurred across many donors.

Source material: PBMCs. The gene calls are TRBV7-9 and TRBJ1-1, with 8 bases aligning to TRBD1. The clonotype comes from a man aged 45-60 years in good health and CMV-seropositive. The CDR3 nucleotides read TGTGCCCACCGGGAAACATCAGGGGGCCGTATTATGAACACTGAAGCTTTCTTT. This sequence encodes CAHRETSGGRIMNTEAFF.